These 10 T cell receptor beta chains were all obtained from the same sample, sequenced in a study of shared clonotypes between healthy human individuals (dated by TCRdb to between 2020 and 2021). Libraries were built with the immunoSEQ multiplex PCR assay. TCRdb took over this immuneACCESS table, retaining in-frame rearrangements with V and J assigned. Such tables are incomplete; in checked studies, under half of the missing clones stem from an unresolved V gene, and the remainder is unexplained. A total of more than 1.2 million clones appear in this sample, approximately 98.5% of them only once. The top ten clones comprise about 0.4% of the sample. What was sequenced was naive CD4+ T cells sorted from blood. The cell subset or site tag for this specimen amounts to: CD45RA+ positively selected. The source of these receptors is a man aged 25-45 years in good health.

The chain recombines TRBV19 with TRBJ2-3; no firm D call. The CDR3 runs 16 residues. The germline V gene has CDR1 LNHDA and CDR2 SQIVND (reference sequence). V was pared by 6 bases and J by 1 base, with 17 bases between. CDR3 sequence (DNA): TGTGCCAGTAGCCCTTGGGAAGCTCTGGGCACAGATACGCAGTATTTT. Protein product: CASSPWEALGTDTQYF.

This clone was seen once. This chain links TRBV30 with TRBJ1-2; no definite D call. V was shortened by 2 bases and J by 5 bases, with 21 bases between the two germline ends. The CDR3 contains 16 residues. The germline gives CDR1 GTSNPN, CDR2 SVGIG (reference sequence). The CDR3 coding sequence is TGTGCCTGGAGTACCGTCCGTCAACTGAAAACGTATGGCTACACCTTC. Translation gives CAWSTVRQLKTYGYTF.

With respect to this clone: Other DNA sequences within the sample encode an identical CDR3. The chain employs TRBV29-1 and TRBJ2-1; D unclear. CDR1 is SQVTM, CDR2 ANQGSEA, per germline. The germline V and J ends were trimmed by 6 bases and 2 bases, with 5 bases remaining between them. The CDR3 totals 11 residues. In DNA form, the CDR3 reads TGCAGCGTAGGGACCTACAATGAGCAGTTCTTC. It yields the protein CSVGTYNEQFF.

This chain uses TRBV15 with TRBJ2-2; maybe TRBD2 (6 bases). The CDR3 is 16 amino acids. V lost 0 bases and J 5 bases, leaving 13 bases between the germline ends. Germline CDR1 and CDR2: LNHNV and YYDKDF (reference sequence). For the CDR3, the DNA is TGTGCCACCAGCAGAGAGACACCCGGGGGAACCGGGGAGCTGTTTTTT. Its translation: CATSRETPGGTGELFF.

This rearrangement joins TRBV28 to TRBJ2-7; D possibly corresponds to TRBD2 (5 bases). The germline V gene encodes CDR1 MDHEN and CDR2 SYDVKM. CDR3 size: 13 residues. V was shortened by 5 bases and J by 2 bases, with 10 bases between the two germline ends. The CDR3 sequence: CASSPGIAYEQYF. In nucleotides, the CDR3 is TGTGCCAGCAGTCCGGGGATTGCCTACGAGCAGTACTTC.

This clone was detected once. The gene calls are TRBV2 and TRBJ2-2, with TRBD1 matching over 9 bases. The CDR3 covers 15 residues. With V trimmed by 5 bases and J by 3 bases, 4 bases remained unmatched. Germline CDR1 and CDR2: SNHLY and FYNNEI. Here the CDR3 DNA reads TGTGCCAGCAGTCGGTACAGGGGGCACACCGGGGAGCTGTTTTTT. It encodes CASSRYRGHTGELFF. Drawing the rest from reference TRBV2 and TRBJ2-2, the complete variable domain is EPEVTQTPSHQVTQMGQEVILRCVPISNHLYFYWYRQILGQKVEFLVSFYNNEISEKSEIFDDQFSVERPDGSNFTLKIRSTKLEDSAMYFCASSRYRGHTGELFFGEGSRLTVL.

The DNA of the CDR3 is TGTGCCATCAGTGAGAGGTCTAGCGGGAGTAGTACCGGGGAGCTGTTTTTT. Protein sequence: CAISERSSGSSTGELFF. The gene calls are TRBV10-3 and TRBJ2-2; 10 positions agree with TRBD2. The V segment lost 2 bases and the J segment 5 bases; nucleotides outside the gene matches: 8. Germline CDR1 ENHRY, CDR2 SYGVKD. This CDR3 has 17 amino acids.

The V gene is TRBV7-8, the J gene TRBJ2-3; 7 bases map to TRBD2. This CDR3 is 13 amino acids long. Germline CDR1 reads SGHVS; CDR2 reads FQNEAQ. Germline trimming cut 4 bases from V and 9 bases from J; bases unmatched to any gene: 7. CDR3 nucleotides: TGTGCCAGCAGCTCGGATCGCGGGGGAACGCAGTATTTT. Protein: CASSSDRGGTQYF. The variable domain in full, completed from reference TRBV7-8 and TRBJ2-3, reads GAGVSQSPRYKVAKRGQDVALRCDPISGHVSLFWYQQALGQGPEFLTYFQNEAQLDKSGLPSDRFFAERPEGSVSTLKIQRTQQEDSAVYLCASSSDRGGTQYFGPGTRLTVL.

The CDR3 coding sequence is TGTGCCAGCAGCCGGACGGACTATGGCTACACCTTC. This codes for CASSRTDYGYTF. The chain uses TRBV5-4 and TRBJ1-2; D is uncertain. The CDR3 sequence is 12 residues long. Germline V gives CDR1 SGHNT, CDR2 YYREEE (reference sequence). Trimming cost V 4 bases and J 3 bases, with 7 bases left between them.

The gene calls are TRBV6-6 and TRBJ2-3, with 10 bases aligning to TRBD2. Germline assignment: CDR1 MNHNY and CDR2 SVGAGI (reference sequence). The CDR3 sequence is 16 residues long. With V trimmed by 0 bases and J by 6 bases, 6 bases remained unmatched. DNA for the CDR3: TGTGCCAGCAGTTACTCCGGACTAGCGGAGCGGGATACGCAGTATTTT. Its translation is CASSYSGLAERDTQYF.